This note documents a single TCR beta chain sequence. This receptor's antigen is unknown. One base away there is no much larger clone; base qualities are not given. The library was generated by the immunoSEQ multiplex PCR assay. For the multiplex PCR, a mixture combining 60 forward primers for TCR Vbeta segments and 13 reverse primers for TCR Jbeta segments was used. Amplification of the CDR3 region of rearranged TCR beta genes was performed with a multiplex PCR assay on genomic DNA. On the Illumina HiSeq System, the amplified TCR beta libraries were sequenced as 87-base-pair reads. The source study handled its data this way. A later analysis tallied around 87 million unique TCR beta chains across the 600 to 700 repertoires, and some 12 million of those chains were shared by two or more donors. To remove PCR and sequencing errors, raw reads were error-corrected and collapsed into unique sequences using a nearest-neighbor algorithm that merged closely related sequences. To assign V, D and J gene segments, CDR3 sequences were aligned to IMGT reference sequences. Each retained sequence needed at least a six-nucleotide match to both a V gene segment and a J gene segment. A rearrangement counted as productive if the CDR3 had no stop codons and remained in frame with V and J, and every other rearrangement counted as non-productive. CDR3 was defined according to IMGT convention as the region running from the second conserved V-encoded cysteine to the conserved J-encoded phenylalanine. The earlier analysis of 500 to 650 of the donors excluded any sequence lacking an unambiguous match to a single V gene segment. In an earlier analysis of 587 of the donors, V segments were called functional above 56.7% productive rearrangements and were called segregating when the between-donor standard deviation exceeded 5%. To diagnose cytomegalovirus status from the catalog of TCR beta chain sequences, a statistical classification framework was built. In a later analysis, TCR nucleotide sequences were compared against IMGT/GENE-DB human TR gene sequences so that V and J genes could be assigned. A later analysis assigned CDR3 sequences and most-parsimonious VDJ recombination scenarios with the TCRdist pipeline. In a later analysis, every TCR beta chain was defined by the combination of its CDR3 amino acid sequence and its V-gene family, and reads without a unique V-gene family were dropped. To address suspected cross-contamination and a sequencing artifact, a later analysis removed over 500 highly shared, low-generation-probability nucleotide sequences. For each public chain, a later analysis derived a clonal expansion index from normalized ranks of inferred template counts within each repertoire. In a later analysis, generation probabilities were computed with a VDJ recombination model fitted to out-of-frame rearrangements, and the resulting probabilities were checked against IGoR. A later analysis scored TCR-TCR, TCR-HLA and TCR-CMV co-occurrence with hypergeometric tests, applying a repertoire-size bias correction to TCR pairs. False discovery rates were estimated in a later analysis by permuting HLA or CMV assignments 20 times. In a later analysis, co-occurring TCRs were grouped using DBSCAN, with TCRdist sequence similarity added in when clustering inside HLA-allele-positive subsets. Repertoires with fewer than 30,000 or more than 120,000 public chains were left out of co-occurrence clustering, as were five repertoires with anomalous nucleotide sharing. TCRdb provides this immuneACCESS table in a form limited to in-frame rearrangements. Some clones are lacking; in checked studies, under half of them reflect an unresolved V gene, and why the rest are absent is not known. D and trimming were read from the DNA, whereas the V and J calls and clone size are those reported in that table. In all, the sample holds roughly 180,000 clones, and under 9.5% of those were seen once. 1% to 1.5% of the sample is in the top ten clones.

The cohort consisted of hundreds of healthy bone marrow donors. All cohort members were sampled while nominally healthy, although unrecorded immune exposures were likely present. The donor tested CMV seropositive and was one of the 289 seropositive cohort members. Each donor provided a peripheral blood sample, and peripheral blood mononuclear cells were used for TCR beta sequencing. Genomic DNA extraction from the blood cell samples was performed with the Qiagen DNeasy Blood Extraction Kit. This sample is drawn from a study of cytomegalovirus exposure and HLA in healthy donors (dated by TCRdb to the late 2010s). Turning to the overall study: An earlier analysis of 587 of the donors reported approximately 300 Gb of sequence data and about 100 million unique TCR beta sequences from 190 million or so T cells. In addition to the first cohort of 650 to 800 subjects, a separate validation cohort of 120 different subjects was used. The T cell repertoires of 700 or so subjects were profiled by immunosequencing and related to cytomegalovirus serostatus. Typing coverage differed by locus: A, B, C, DRB1 and DQB1 were typed in roughly 629-630 donors, DQA1 in about 500, DPA1 in around 600, and DPB1 in around 490. Several DR-DQ haplotypes were handled as single units for association and clustering because linkage in the cohort was strong. The aim of the study was to test whether cataloging public T cell receptors could identify signatures of past pathogen exposure. To decide whether each TCR beta V gene segment behaved as functional or pseudogenic, an earlier analysis of some 580 of the donors relied on high-throughput TCR beta sequencing. Every repertoire in the discovery cohort had been generated on one and the same sequencing platform. Alongside the repertoire data, information on donor age, sex, ethnicity and CMV serostatus was compiled. To predict cytomegalovirus infection status, the study brought together high-throughput TCR immunosequencing, statistical association of individual TCRs with disease status, and machine learning. In the later analysis, no new phenotypic data were used to find candidate immune exposures; instead, reliance was placed on TCR beta sequences and their occurrence across donors. Among under 450 genotyped donors of the cohort, an average of roughly 240,000 unique TCR beta nucleotide sequences were sequenced per donor, around a sixth of them non-productive. A later analysis re-analyzed previously published TCR beta repertoires from roughly 600 donors and added high-resolution HLA genotyping to study TCR occurrence patterns. HLA typing included class I and class II loci at four-digit resolution. An early release that covered fewer than 750 HLA-typed donors contained approximately 290 gigabases of sequencing data and 85 million to 100 million unique TCR sequences. A later genetic analysis took genome-wide SNP genotypes for 398 of the 666 donors and used that subset as a discovery cohort. Of the approximately 400 genotyped donors, roughly 76% were placed in the genetic ancestry cluster associated with self-reported Caucasian donors.

In the germline V gene, CDR1 corresponds to KGHSH and CDR2 to LQKENI. Including cysteine and phenylalanine, the CDR3 has 15 amino acids. Only the CDR3 region is kept as DNA, spanning 45 bases read in frame from base 1. V lost 5 bases and J lost 4 bases, and the count of bases not matched to a germline gene is 7. Here is what the overall study found, with its caveats: The only immune exposure information available for the cohort was CMV serostatus. Assigning TCR associations to individual alleles was difficult when HLA alleles, especially DR and DQ, strongly co-occurred. Because some donors lacked HLA typing at each locus, the association tests relied only on the typed subset. Compared with equally common non-associated chains, HLA-associated TCR beta chains in a later analysis were more clonally expanded and had lower generation probabilities. Because counts were too low, about 18 rarely observed V segments, including chromosome 9 orphons, were excluded from the earlier analysis of under 650 of the donors. Several of the top co-occurrence clusters appeared to be linked to parvovirus B19, influenza, CMV and Epstein-Barr virus, according to a later analysis. In a later genetic analysis, fewer N-insertions in productive TCRs were reported among donors in an Asian-associated ancestry cluster than the roughly 700-donor mean. In the study, 150 to 200 TCR beta chains were listed as associated with cytomegalovirus. According to a later analysis, TCR association rates differed among HLA loci, with DRB1 alleles showing the most associated TCRs and HLA-C alleles showing the fewest. Some IMGT-functional V segments, including TRBV6-2 and TRBV6-3, could not be told apart with the 87-base-pair reads, so those segments were excluded. A group of highly shared sequence variants was considered likely to be a technical artifact of the sequencing pipeline. A further reported finding was that TCR beta sequences accurately predicted the HLA-A and HLA-B alleles for most subjects in the first cohort. In vitro tests confirmed that three of the cytomegalovirus-associated TCR beta chains recognize cytomegalovirus antigens. The authors suggested that the approach could potentially be extended to other disease states and immunological phenotypes. Correlated functional status among segregating V segments might be attributable to linkage disequilibrium, but an unknown experimental factor could not be ruled out. In a later analysis, most CMV-associated TCR beta chains were found to appear HLA-restricted, with HLA associations seemingly driven largely by CMV exposure. A later genetic analysis associated a missense DCLRE1C variant with V-gene and J-gene trimming of TCR beta chains, and an independent cohort replicated the association. Cytomegalovirus status was reported to be diagnosed by the classifier with high specificity and sensitivity in both the original and validation cohorts. Most TCR sequences were observed very rarely across donors, whereas some public TCRs were present in many individuals. This cohort had only TCR beta chains sequenced, and the lack of alpha or paired-chain data limited which features could be detected. Broadly in line with IMGT annotations, most TCR beta V segments showed up in productive rearrangements about 90% or about 30% of the time in an earlier analysis of approximately 640 of the donors. At a false discovery rate of 0.05, a later analysis linked approximately 18,000 TCR beta sequences to specific HLA alleles. The presence/absence analyses assumed that sequencing depth was roughly uniform across donors, and that assumption may not be true.

Material for sequencing was PBMCs. Rearrangement joined TRBV18 to TRBJ2-2; 7 central bases correspond to TRBD1. This TCR was recovered from a woman aged 25 to 39 in good health and CMV-seropositive. The CDR3 amino acid sequence is: CASSIVRGRTGELFF. The DNA is as follows: TGTGCCAGCTCAATTGTAAGGGGGCGCACCGGGGAGCTGTTTTTT.